Sequencing of this TCR beta chain was carried out in a study of T cells in Graves' hyperthyroidism and ophthalmopathy (dated by TCRdb to between 2019 and 2020). For context, the study as a whole: Peripheral blood samples were taken at the time of initial diagnosis, prior to any treatment. TCR Vbeta CDR3 sequencing of 135 peripheral blood samples (over 40 ophthalmopathy, 75 hyperthyroidism and roughly 17 progressor patients) is reported in the paper. The 75 to 100 discovery patients were divided at random into training and test sets in a 7:3 ratio. In roughly six Graves' hyperthyroidism patients, the study also compared T-cell repertoires from thyroid tissue with T-cell repertoires from blood. A discovery cohort of approximately 97 patients, approximately 44 with Graves' ophthalmopathy and approximately 60 with stable Graves' hyperthyroidism, was used to find distinguishing TCR V-J signatures. An independent validation cohort of about 20 hyperthyroidism patients and approximately 17 patients who later progressed to ophthalmopathy tested prospective prediction of ophthalmopathy. Following sampling, methimazole starting at 30 mg daily was given to hyperthyroidism patients, and high-dose intravenous methylprednisolone was given to ophthalmopathy patients. What the research found in general, with its limitations: Sample size was not statistically predetermined, and blinding of investigators to group allocation was not performed. Most expanded thyroid clonotypes (frequency above 0.001) were also detected in blood, a finding suggesting that blood repertoires may reflect thyroid immune responses. In validation, the model predicted progression to ophthalmopathy a median of roughly 6.1 months before onset, with roughly 70% sensitivity and around 76% specificity. A model built on a 13 V-J signature distinguished ophthalmopathy from stable hyperthyroidism, reaching 85% to 90% sensitivity and 81.08% specificity in cross-validation and 80%/75% in testing.

Details on this clonotype: No cognate antigen has been identified for it. An end of the junction does not agree with germline; a read error may underlie this.

There are 17 amino acids in the CDR3, from cysteine to phenylalanine inclusive. The only DNA kept is the CDR3, 51 bases in frame from the first base. The germline V gene encodes CDR1 SGHRS and CDR2 YFSETQ. The TCR beta CDR3 regions were amplified from RNA transcripts. The TCR CDR3 was subjected to a first round of RT-PCR using the HTBI primer set and the Qiagen OneStep RT-PCR kit. Libraries were constructed in a second round of multiplex PCR, after which size selection and purification were carried out. Sequencing of the libraries was done on an Illumina HiSeq2000 using paired-end 100 bp reads. From the authors' description of their analysis: SOAPnuke was used to process the raw data, removing reads that contained adapters or uncalled bases, had a mean Phred below 15, or lacked an exact match to the constant primer or identifier. COPE v1.2.5 was used to merge the high-quality paired reads, and each unique nucleotide sequence was defined as a clonotype. MiTCR v1.1 was used to align the clonotypes against IMGT TRBV, TRBD and TRBJ reference segments. The analysis included only V-J combinations with a frequency above 0.0001, which together covered 99% to 99.2% of the repertoires. The TCS score was defined as F50 (clonal expansion) divided by E x V (chaos), with BLOSUM62-based TCRdist calculated between CDR3 peptides within each V-J. Welch's t-statistics and random forest reduced 450 to 600 V-J features to 10 to 15, which were used in a naive Bayes classifier (R e1071). TCRdb's own reprocessing of the public reads used fastp at Q25 and MiXCR and kept productive beta chains. One record per CDR3 amino acid sequence lists the most common genes and DNA. TCRdb, not the authors, supplied the V and J calls. This sample lists about 570,000 distinct CDR3 sequences; approximately 15% were detected once. More than 11% of the sample lies in the top ten.

Stable Graves' hyperthyroidism was defined as no progression to ophthalmopathy during 18 months of follow-up. Hyperthyroidism patients were newly diagnosed, with disease duration under 2 months, and aged 18 to 65 years. Any patient with an uncontrolled infection, another autoimmune disease, pregnancy or lactation was excluded. Diagnoses were established on the basis of clinical symptoms, serum thyroxine and TRAb, thyroid ultrasound, and orbital computed tomography. Ficoll-Paque density gradient centrifugation was used to isolate PBMCs from around 10 ml of fresh peripheral blood. Total RNA was extracted using Trizol reagent, and RNA quality was assessed on an Agilent 2100 Bioanalyzer.

The source material was blood. Rearrangement joined TRBV5-1 to TRBJ2-5, with TRBD1 tentatively as D gene (5 bases match). The TCR comes from a woman between 40 and 55 years old with Graves' hyperthyroidism. The base sequence is TGCGCCAGCACCTTGGCCCGTGTAGGGAAGGGGCAAGAGACCCAGTACTTC. Translation gives CASTLARVGKGQETQYF.